The rows below give T cell receptor beta chains drawn from one sample of a study of T cells in Graves' hyperthyroidism and ophthalmopathy. TCRdb processed the multiplex PCR reads anew with MiXCR; each CDR3 protein has one entry. The table records just over 550,000 distinct CDR3 sequences, roughly 50% of them present only once. Source material: peripheral blood or thyroid tissue (not recorded which). These receptors were obtained from a woman in her late teens or twenties with Graves' hyperthyroidism. Both conserved end residues are trimmed from each CDR3. D genes are given only for firm matches.

CDR3 length: 13; D gene: TRBD2; V gene: TRBV7-2; CDR3 protein: ASFPFSGRTNEQY
CDR3 length: 12; D gene: NA; V gene: TRBV2; CDR3 protein: ASSFWRPPQPQH
CDR3 length: 14; D gene: TRBD2; V gene: TRBV19; CDR3 protein: ASSKRTSGNSYEQY
CDR3 length: 12; D gene: NA; V gene: TRBV12-3/TRBV12-4; CDR3 protein: ASSPGTPNTEAF
CDR3 length: 11; D gene: TRBD1; V gene: TRBV29-1; CDR3 protein: STDRGNNQPQH
CDR3 length: 13; D gene: TRBD1; V gene: TRBV7-9; CDR3 protein: ASSRLDRVVYGYT
CDR3 length: 10; D gene: NA; V gene: TRBV6-5; CDR3 protein: ASSPVNAEAF
CDR3 length: 13; D gene: NA; V gene: TRBV6-5; CDR3 protein: ASSYQPQVEEKLF
CDR3 length: 11; D gene: NA; V gene: TRBV9; CDR3 protein: ASSVAVGYEQY
CDR3 length: 15; D gene: TRBD1; V gene: TRBV24-1; CDR3 protein: ATSDRTGDFSNQPQH
CDR3 length: 11; D gene: TRBD2; V gene: TRBV29-1; CDR3 protein: SVDSGSLYEQY
CDR3 length: 15; D gene: TRBD2; V gene: TRBV7-7; CDR3 protein: ASSQVRTSDYTGELF
CDR3 length: 12; D gene: NA; V gene: TRBV9; CDR3 protein: ASSSIQDWNEQY